One sample yielded the 4 T cell receptor beta chains listed below, sequenced in a study of blood T cell repertoires in COVID-19. Profiled with immunoSEQ multiplex PCR; TCRdb holds only in-frame clones, not every one. The sample comprises over 65,000 clones, 70% to 90% of which are singletons, and more than 15% rests with the top ten. Sequenced sample: peripheral blood. These receptors originate from a man older than 75 with active or convalescent COVID-19.

This chain connects TRBV28 to TRBJ1-1, with D possibly TRBD1 on 6 matching bases. Germline CDR1 and CDR2: MDHEN and SYDVKM. The ends were cut back, 5 bases at V and 1 base at J, with 11 bases in the middle. CDR3 length: 14 amino acids. This chain's CDR3 is CASSQRRGNTEAFF. The CDR3 DNA is TGTGCCAGCAGTCAACGCAGGGGGAACACTGAAGCTTTCTTT.

This chain uses TRBV15 with TRBJ2-3; D unresolved. The CDR3 is 18 amino acids. V gave up 1 base and J gave up 0 bases, with 17 bases separating them. Germline loops: CDR1 LNHNV, CDR2 YYDKDF (reference sequence). CDR3 region: CATSRGGWLSPSTDTQYF. The CDR3 nucleotides read TGTGCCACCAGCAGAGGAGGCTGGCTCTCCCCAAGCACAGATACGCAGTATTTT.

The chain couples TRBV6-4 to TRBJ2-1; the match to TRBD1 covers 9 bases. The CDR3 is 15 residues long. Trimming took 0 bases from V and 6 from J; bases not matched to a gene: 3. CDR1 is MRHNA, CDR2 SNTAGT, per germline. This CDR3 reads CASSDSGQGPNEQFF. CDR3 sequence (DNA): TGTGCCAGCAGTGACTCGGGACAGGGCCCCAATGAGCAGTTCTTC.

The chain employs TRBV7-9 and TRBJ2-3; 11 nucleotides align to TRBD2. CDR1 is SEHNR, CDR2 FQNEAQ, per germline (reference sequence). Losses at the gene ends were 0 bases for V and 4 bases for J; bases not matched to a gene: 3. This CDR3 has 16 residues. The CDR3 DNA follows: TGTGCCAGCAGCTTAGCCCTAGCGGGAGGTTCAGATACGCAGTATTTT. This gives the protein CASSLALAGGSDTQYF.